This TCR beta chain was captured in a study of Ad26.COV2.S vaccination and SARS-CoV-2 variants. As for treatment: some 19 received Ad26.COV2.S at low or high dose, single or two shots; about 5 received placebo; per-sample allocation not given. Each sample was drawn 63 days after the first injection (of vaccine or placebo). Here immunoSEQ multiplex PCR was the method, and the copy in TCRdb shows in-frame clones only, minus some. There are about 420,000 clones in the sample; roughly 90% occur only once, and 3.6% lies in the top ten. This CDR3 has 13 amino acids. Trimming cost V 3 bases and J 5 bases, with 8 bases left between them. Germline V CDR1 and CDR2: MGHRA, YSYEKL.

The chain joins TRBV4-1 to TRBJ1-5; unclear D gene. The sequenced sample was peripheral blood, obtained in a trial of Ad26.COV2.S vaccine versus placebo. The receptor was isolated from a person aged 18-60 years who received the Ad26.COV2.S COVID-19 vaccine or a placebo. CDR3 DNA sequence: TGCGCCAGCAGCCAGGATCACGATCAGCCCCAGCATTTT. Translating gives CASSQDHDQPQHF.